Listed here is a single T cell receptor beta chain. The sample comes from a study of blood T cell repertoires in COVID-19. About the study: The United States, Italy and Spain were the sources of the acute and convalescent COVID-19 samples.

Sequencing used immunoSEQ multiplex PCR; TCRdb keeps in-frame clones, though not all of them. The data hold some 300,000 clones, with about 91% observed a single time. Germline trimming cut 1 base from V and 2 bases from J; bases unmatched to any gene: 4. The CDR3 covers 16 residues. Per the germline V gene, CDR1 is MNHNS and CDR2 is SASEGT. The TCR originated in a woman in her 30s who had recovered from COVID-19. The chain couples TRBV6-1 to TRBJ1-4, with TRBD1 matching 7 bases. Material for sequencing was peripheral blood. CDR3 DNA: TGTGCCAGCAGTGAAGGATTGACAGGGACTAATGAAAAACTGTTTTTT. Protein: CASSEGLTGTNEKLFF.